This passage covers 13 T cell receptor beta chains from one sample sequenced in a study of CD8 T cells in ankylosing spondylitis (dated by TCRdb to 2017 to 2019). General findings and caveats noted by the study authors: A TCR beta motif made up of several highly homologous amino acid variants appeared to be characteristic of blood from ankylosing spondylitis patients.

The receptor library was made with 5' RACE. Sequencing instrument: Illumina HiSeq 2500. The public reads were reprocessed in TCRdb via fastp at Q25 and MiXCR, keeping in-frame beta chains. Rows with one shared CDR3 protein collapse into an entry with the most common genes and DNA. Recorded for this sample are some 400,000 distinct CDR3 sequences; around 24% of them occurred a single time. The ten top clones hold around 17% of the sample. These receptors have no identified antigens. The sequencing input was blood, either unsorted or a sorted T cell fraction (not recorded which). The receptors were sampled from a male donor with ankylosing spondylitis.

This clonotype has only a few counts. The chain uses TRBV5-6 and TRBJ2-7; 9 nucleotides agree with TRBD2. The germline CDR1 and CDR2 sequences are SGHDT and YYEEEE. The CDR3 is 15 amino acids. J lost 5 bases, V lost 0 bases, and 6 bases had no gene match. CDR3 sequence: CASSLAGTSFDEQYF. As DNA, the CDR3 is TGTGCCAGCAGCTTGGCCGGGACTAGCTTTGACGAGCAGTACTTC.

This chain uses TRBV6-6 with TRBJ2-7, with a possible D match to TRBD2 (6 bases). V was cut by 6 bases and J by 3 bases, with 12 bases left in between. CDR3 length: 13 amino acids. In germline, CDR1 is MNHNY, CDR2 SVGAGI (reference sequence). The CDR3, as DNA: TGTGCCAGCAGGCCCGGGACTTACTACGAGCAGTACTTC. This encodes CASRPGTYYEQYF.

The sample holds a few counts of this clonotype. The chain is built from TRBV20-1 and TRBJ2-1; weak D call: TRBD2 (5 bases). CDR1 is DFQATT, CDR2 SNEGSKA, per germline (reference sequence). The CDR3 length is 12 residues. Trimming took off 7 bases at V and 5 bases at J, with 12 bases between the two ends. CDR3 region: CSGPGNHNEQFF. CDR3 bases: TGCAGTGGACCCGGGAACCACAATGAGCAGTTCTTC.

The genes are TRBV19 and TRBJ2-3; maybe TRBD1 (6 bases). V gave up 3 bases and J gave up 0 bases, with 10 bases separating them. The CDR3 is made up of 15 amino acids. Germline V lookup: CDR1 LNHDA, CDR2 SQIVND (reference sequence). For the CDR3, the DNA is TGTGCCAGTAGTATCAGGGGCCCTAGCACAGATACGCAGTATTTT. Translation: CASSIRGPSTDTQYF. The full variable domain, in which reference TRBV19 and TRBJ2-3 provide the parts outside the CDR3, is DGGITQSPKYLFRKEGQNVTLSCEQNLNHDAMYWYRQDPGQGLRLIYYSQIVNDFQKGDIAEGYSVSREKKESFPLTVTSAQKNPTAFYLCASSIRGPSTDTQYFGPGTRLTVL.

The chain is built from TRBV6-2 or TRBV6-3 and TRBJ2-3, with 9 nucleotides matching TRBD1. The length of the CDR3 is 14 residues. The V and J ends lost 11 bases and 2 bases, in that order; junction bases with no gene match: 8. The germline CDR1 and CDR2 sequences are MNHEY and SVGEGT. In DNA, the CDR3 is TGTGCCCACAGGGGGCATATAGACACAGATACGCAGTATTTT. Residues: CAHRGHIDTDTQYF.

This clonotype appeared a few times. The genes are TRBV28 and TRBJ2-1; 13 nucleotides match TRBD2. This CDR3 is built from 16 residues. Germline CDR1 reads MDHEN; CDR2 reads SYDVKM. The trim removed 2 bases at V and 5 bases at J, leaving 3 bases unmatched. The CDR3 DNA is TGTGCCAGCAGTTTACCGGGACTAGCGGGGCACAATGAGCAGTTCTTC. Translated, it gives CASSLPGLAGHNEQFF.

V gene TRBV29-1 combines with J gene TRBJ2-1; TRBD1 matches 7 bases. The germline CDR1 and CDR2 sequences are SQVTM and ANQGSEA. After removal of 6 bases from V and 10 bases from J, the junction contained 12 bases not matched to a gene. The CDR3 is 13 amino acids. CDR3 protein: CSVEPNRGREQFF. CDR3 DNA: TGCAGCGTCGAACCGAACAGGGGACGGGAGCAGTTCTTC.

V and J are TRBV3-1 and TRBJ1-1; no clear D gene. This CDR3 contains 15 residues. Trimming took off 2 bases at V and 3 bases at J, with 13 bases between the two ends. Germline values: CDR1 LGHDT, CDR2 YNNKEL (reference sequence). CDR3 sequence reads: CASSQKAGGDTEAFF. For the CDR3, the DNA is TGTGCCAGCAGCCAAAAGGCGGGTGGGGACACTGAAGCTTTCTTT.

The V and J genes are TRBV2 and TRBJ2-7; possible D gene TRBD1, 5 bases. Germline values: CDR1 SNHLY, CDR2 FYNNEI. The CDR3 has 15 amino acids. The ends were cut back, 2 bases at V and 0 bases at J, with 11 bases in the middle. In DNA form, the CDR3 reads TGTGCCAGCAGTGAATCGGCAGGGCCCTCCTACGAGCAGTACTTC. Translating gives CASSESAGPSYEQYF.

The rearrangement joins TRBV3-1 to TRBJ2-5, with a weak D call TRBD2 (5 bases). The CDR3 consists of 15 residues. The germline CDR1 and CDR2 sequences are LGHDT and YNNKEL (reference sequence). Trimming shortened V by 1 base and J by 0 bases, and 9 bases separated the two germline ends. DNA for the CDR3: TGTGCCAGCAGCCAAGTTCCGGGGTACCAAGAGACCCAGTACTTC. Translated: CASSQVPGYQETQYF.

This clonotype turned up a few times. This chain links TRBV29-1 with TRBJ2-1; TRBD1 matches 8 bases. Looked up from germline, CDR1 is SQVTM and CDR2 is ANQGSEA. This CDR3 region has 13 residues. Unmatched junction bases numbered 8, after V lost 4 bases and J lost 9 bases. CDR3 DNA: TGCAGCGTTGCCCCAACAGGGGGGATTGAGCAGTTCTTC. Amino acid sequence: CSVAPTGGIEQFF.

This sequence joins TRBV6-1 and TRBJ2-7; tentatively, D is TRBD2 (7 bases). CDR1 is MNHNS, CDR2 SASEGT, per germline. V lost 8 bases, J lost 2 bases, and 19 bases lay in between. The CDR3 sequence is 15 residues long. DNA of the CDR3: TGTGCCAGCGCGGGCATCGGGGGGCCAACCTACGAGCAGTACTTC. It codes for CASAGIGGPTYEQYF.

V gene TRBV11-2 combines with J gene TRBJ1-6; a weak D match, TRBD1 (5 bases). Germline V gene lookup returns CDR1 SGHAT and CDR2 FQNNGV. The V and J ends lost 3 bases and 9 bases respectively, with 15 bases between them. This CDR3 spans 15 amino acids. Here the CDR3 reads CASSFGGEAGSPLHF. CDR3 coding DNA: TGTGCCAGCAGCTTCGGGGGGGAGGCGGGTTCACCCCTCCACTTT.